This is a list of T cell receptor beta chains from one sample in a study of early stage breast cancer tumors. Sequencing used immunoSEQ multiplex PCR; TCRdb keeps in-frame clones, though not all of them. Of around 71,000 clones detected, 70% to 85% appear once; the ten largest clones hold 3.5%. Sample: blood. These receptors were taken from a person in their sixties or seventies with breast cancer. Both conserved end residues are part of each CDR3. D genes are given only for firm matches. Size is stated for part of the rows, as once, few or many counts, or as a class when the clone is expanded.

length: 16; J: TRBJ2-5; D: TRBD2; size: -; V: TRBV5-4; CDR3: CASSSSKASGGETQYF; DNA: TGTGCCAGCAGCAGTTCGAAGGCCTCGGGGGGAGAGACCCAGTACTTC
length: 12; J: TRBJ1-5; D: -; size: once; V: TRBV6-1; CDR3: CASVSGNQPQHF; DNA: TGTGCCAGCGTGAGTGGAAATCAGCCCCAGCATTTT
length: 15; J: TRBJ2-2; D: TRBD1; size: -; V: TRBV30; CDR3: CAWRGDRGLTGELFF; DNA: TGTGCCTGGAGGGGGGACAGGGGGCTTACCGGGGAGCTGTTTTTT
length: 13; J: TRBJ2-7; D: -; size: -; V: TRBV27; CDR3: CASSGGTIYEQYF; DNA: TGTGCCAGCAGTGGGGGGACCATCTACGAGCAGTACTTC
length: 13; J: TRBJ1-4; D: -; size: -; V: TRBV19; CDR3: CASNTGIDEKLFF; DNA: TGTGCCAGTAATACGGGGATCGATGAAAAACTGTTTTTT
length: 12; J: TRBJ1-4; D: TRBD1; size: -; V: TRBV19; CDR3: CASSIIPGQVTF; DNA: TGTGCCAGTAGTATTATCCCGGGACAGGTAACTTTT
length: 13; J: TRBJ1-1; D: TRBD1; size: -; V: TRBV6-5; CDR3: CASSRDRDGEAFF; DNA: TGTGCCAGCAGTAGGGACAGGGACGGTGAAGCTTTCTTT
length: 18; J: TRBJ2-6; D: -; size: -; V: TRBV28; CDR3: CASNPGDWKSSGANVLTF; DNA: TGTGCCAGCAACCCTGGAGACTGGAAGAGCTCTGGGGCCAACGTCCTGACTTTC
length: 15; J: TRBJ2-7; D: -; size: -; V: TRBV6-1; CDR3: CASSEGGPSSYEQYF; DNA: TGTGCCAGCAGTGAAGGGGGACCAAGCTCCTACGAGCAGTACTTC
length: 15; J: TRBJ1-6; D: TRBD1; size: -; V: TRBV7-9; CDR3: CASSPGQGGNSPLHF; DNA: TGTGCCAGCAGCCCAGGACAGGGAGGGAATTCACCCCTCCACTTT
length: 13; J: TRBJ2-2; D: -; size: -; V: TRBV2; CDR3: CASRARTDGELFF; DNA: TGTGCCAGCAGGGCTAGGACTGACGGGGAGCTGTTTTTT
length: 15; J: TRBJ2-3; D: TRBD2; size: once; V: TRBV4-3; CDR3: CASSHSPDGGDTQYF; DNA: TGCGCCAGCAGCCATAGCCCCGACGGGGGGGATACGCAGTATTTT
length: 16; J: TRBJ2-7; D: TRBD2; size: -; V: TRBV11-3; CDR3: CASSLDQLAGVHEQYF; DNA: TGTGCCAGCAGCTTAGATCAACTAGCGGGAGTTCACGAGCAGTACTTC
length: 13; J: TRBJ1-5; D: -; size: few; V: TRBV19; CDR3: CATEGQERITQHF; DNA: TGTGCCACCGAAGGCCAGGAACGTATTACCCAGCATTTT
length: 14; J: TRBJ2-1; D: -; size: -; V: TRBV5-4; CDR3: CASSRVKEYNEQFF; DNA: TGTGCCAGCAGCCGAGTGAAGGAGTACAATGAGCAGTTCTTC
length: 13; J: TRBJ1-2; D: -; size: -; V: TRBV19; CDR3: CATMRGTYYGYTF; DNA: TGTGCCACCATGAGGGGCACGTACTATGGCTACACCTTC
length: 13; J: TRBJ1-2; D: -; size: -; V: TRBV14; CDR3: CASSLSGYYGYTF; DNA: TGTGCCAGCAGCCTATCGGGGTACTATGGCTACACCTTC
length: 15; J: TRBJ2-1; D: TRBD2; size: -; V: TRBV7-3; CDR3: CASSSRSGGINEQFF; DNA: TGTGCCAGCAGCTCACGTAGCGGGGGGATCAATGAGCAGTTCTTC
length: 13; J: TRBJ1-5; D: -; size: -; V: TRBV6-5; CDR3: CASSYSRDQPQHF; DNA: TGTGCCAGCAGTTACTCGAGGGATCAGCCCCAGCATTTT
length: 19; J: TRBJ2-3; D: -; size: -; V: TRBV28; CDR3: CASSSTGTHFFSGTDTQYF; DNA: TGTGCCAGCAGTTCCACCGGGACACACTTTTTCAGCGGCACAGATACGCAGTATTTT
length: 15; J: TRBJ1-1; D: -; size: -; V: TRBV7-8; CDR3: CASSSAHTLNTEAFF; DNA: TGTGCCAGCAGCTCCGCACATACCTTGAACACTGAAGCTTTCTTT
length: 16; J: TRBJ2-1; D: TRBD2; size: -; V: TRBV19; CDR3: CASSIGSAGGRNEQFF; DNA: TGTGCCAGTAGTATAGGGTCTGCGGGGGGGAGGAATGAGCAGTTCTTC
length: 13; J: TRBJ2-5; D: -; size: once; V: TRBV21-1; CDR3: CASSKGSGETQYF; DNA: TGTGCCAGCAGCAAAGGGTCAGGGGAGACCCAGTACTTC
length: 17; J: TRBJ1-5; D: -; size: few; V: TRBV2; CDR3: CASSEIGGAAVGQPQHF; DNA: TGTGCCAGCAGTGAAATCGGGGGGGCGGCGGTGGGCCAGCCCCAGCATTTT
length: 15; J: TRBJ1-6; D: TRBD1; size: -; V: TRBV7-3; CDR3: CASSSQGDYNSPLHF; DNA: TGTGCCAGCAGCTCGCAGGGGGACTATAATTCACCCCTCCACTTT
length: 14; J: TRBJ2-4; D: TRBD1; size: -; V: TRBV5-4; CDR3: CATTGGVAKNIQYF; DNA: TGTGCCACGACAGGGGGTGTAGCCAAAAACATTCAGTACTTC
length: 13; J: TRBJ1-1; D: -; size: -; V: TRBV6-5; CDR3: CASTGLWNTEAFF; DNA: TGTGCCAGCACGGGTTTGTGGAACACTGAAGCTTTCTTT
length: 16; J: TRBJ2-1; D: TRBD2; size: -; V: TRBV18; CDR3: CASSPTLAGRGNEQFF; DNA: TGTGCCAGCTCACCAACCCTAGCGGGAAGGGGCAATGAGCAGTTCTTC
length: 14; J: TRBJ1-2; D: -; size: -; V: TRBV18; CDR3: CASSPPGGVRGYTF; DNA: TGTGCCAGCTCACCACCGGGGGGGGTGAGAGGCTACACCTTC
length: 15; J: TRBJ2-3; D: -; size: -; V: TRBV4-3; CDR3: CASSQGVTGPDTQYF; DNA: TGCGCCAGCAGCCAAGGGGTCACAGGGCCAGATACGCAGTATTTT
length: 15; J: TRBJ2-4; D: -; size: -; V: TRBV23-1; CDR3: CASRDVAEAKNIQYF; DNA: TGCGCCAGCAGAGATGTCGCGGAGGCCAAAAACATTCAGTACTTC
length: 10; J: TRBJ1-5; D: -; size: -; V: TRBV20-1; CDR3: CSGQGPPQHF; DNA: TGCAGTGGGCAGGGGCCGCCCCAGCATTTT
length: 15; J: TRBJ1-6; D: -; size: -; V: TRBV19; CDR3: CASSIGSTGRSPLHF; DNA: TGTGCCAGTAGTATCGGCTCTACAGGGCGCTCACCCCTCCACTTT
length: 13; J: TRBJ2-2; D: -; size: -; V: TRBV5-8; CDR3: CASSLSRAGELFF; DNA: TGTGCCAGCAGCTTGTCCAGGGCCGGGGAGCTGTTTTTT
length: 12; J: TRBJ2-7; D: -; size: -; V: TRBV30; CDR3: CASRTASYEQYF; DNA: TGTGCCTCCCGGACGGCCTCCTACGAGCAGTACTTC
length: 15; J: TRBJ1-4; D: -; size: once; V: TRBV5-4; CDR3: CASSMETGLGEKLFF; DNA: TGTGCCAGCAGCATGGAGACTGGACTTGGTGAAAAACTGTTTTTT
length: 14; J: TRBJ1-2; D: TRBD1; size: -; V: TRBV7-9; CDR3: CASSQPGQFYGYTF; DNA: TGTGCCAGCAGCCAGCCGGGACAGTTTTATGGCTACACCTTC
length: 13; J: TRBJ1-1; D: -; size: -; V: TRBV10-3; CDR3: CAAQDEVNTEAFF; DNA: TGTGCCGCCCAAGACGAGGTGAACACTGAAGCTTTCTTT
length: 13; J: TRBJ1-5; D: -; size: few; V: TRBV27; CDR3: CASSMTRGQPQHF; DNA: TGTGCCAGCAGTATGACGAGGGGTCAGCCCCAGCATTTT
length: 16; J: TRBJ2-5; D: -; size: once; V: TRBV27; CDR3: CASSLSRGTYQETQYF; DNA: TGTGCCAGCAGTTTATCGCGGGGTACTTACCAAGAGACCCAGTACTTC
length: 14; J: TRBJ1-4; D: TRBD1; size: -; V: TRBV5-1; CDR3: CASSPGTGGEKLFF; DNA: TGCGCCAGCAGCCCGGGGACAGGGGGCGAAAAACTGTTTTTT
length: 15; J: TRBJ1-2; D: TRBD1; size: -; V: TRBV4-1; CDR3: CASSQVPGGVNGYTF; DNA: TGCGCCAGCAGCCAAGTCCCAGGGGGCGTCAATGGCTACACCTTC
length: 12; J: TRBJ2-7; D: -; size: -; V: TRBV10-2; CDR3: CASTTGAYEQYF; DNA: TGCGCCAGCACTACGGGTGCCTACGAGCAGTACTTC
length: 15; J: TRBJ1-2; D: TRBD1; size: -; V: TRBV30; CDR3: CASRDRGRGDYGYTF; DNA: TGTGCCTCTCGGGACAGGGGGCGCGGAGACTATGGCTACACCTTC
length: 16; J: TRBJ2-3; D: TRBD2; size: -; V: TRBV5-4; CDR3: CASSTSGGRRTDTQYF; DNA: TGTGCCAGCAGCACTAGCGGGGGAAGAAGGACAGATACGCAGTATTTT
length: 12; J: TRBJ2-1; D: -; size: -; V: TRBV12-5; CDR3: CASGPQGGEQFF; DNA: TGTGCTAGTGGTCCCCAGGGGGGTGAGCAGTTCTTC
length: 13; J: TRBJ2-7; D: -; size: few; V: TRBV10-3; CDR3: CATQRDLGYEQYF; DNA: TGTGCCACCCAACGGGACCTCGGTTACGAGCAGTACTTC
length: 15; J: TRBJ1-5; D: TRBD1; size: -; V: TRBV5-1; CDR3: CASSLDGGQGQPQHF; DNA: TGCGCCAGCAGCTTGGACGGGGGACAGGGACAGCCCCAGCATTTT
length: 13; J: TRBJ1-1; D: -; size: -; V: TRBV28; CDR3: CASSLGGSTEAFF; DNA: TGTGCCAGCAGTTTGGGGGGGAGCACTGAAGCTTTCTTT
length: 17; J: TRBJ2-3; D: -; size: -; V: TRBV7-2; CDR3: CASSLAGGKGLTDTQYF; DNA: TGTGCCAGCAGCTTAGCCGGGGGAAAGGGGCTCACAGATACGCAGTATTTT
length: 14; J: TRBJ2-2; D: -; size: -; V: TRBV6-1; CDR3: CASSEQGRTGELFF; DNA: TGTGCCAGCAGTGAACAGGGACGTACCGGGGAGCTGTTTTTT